The next 6 T cell receptor beta chains were all read from a single sample in a study of shared clonotypes between healthy human individuals. Profiling relied on immunoSEQ multiplex PCR, and the TCRdb table lists in-frame clones only, not all of them. The sample holds 2 million to 3 million clones, over 85% seen once. The sequencing input was naive CD4+ T cells from PBMCs. Subset given: CD45RA+ positively selected. The receptor set was obtained from a man aged 18 to 29 in good health. Some clones in this sample may be carry-over from other donors' samples.

A remark on this clone: This sample includes further DNA sequences coding for the same CDR3. The V call is TRBV28, the J call TRBJ1-5; D gene uncertain. The CDR3 totals 12 residues. V lost 7 bases, J lost 5 bases, and 9 bases lay in between. CDR1 is MDHEN, CDR2 SYDVKM, per germline. The CDR3 nucleotides are TGTGCCAGCACCCGCGGTTATCAGCCCCAGCATTTT. It codes for CASTRGYQPQHF.

V and J are TRBV6-1 and TRBJ2-1; 10 bases map to TRBD2. Unmatched junction bases numbered 3, after V lost 1 base and J lost 6 bases. The CDR3 loop spans 15 amino acids. The germline gives CDR1 MNHNS, CDR2 SASEGT. This chain's CDR3 is CASSEGTSGANEQFF. For the CDR3, the DNA is TGTGCCAGCAGTGAAGGGACTAGCGGAGCCAATGAGCAGTTCTTC.

In the case of this clone: Other DNA sequences in the sample encode the same CDR3. The chain uses TRBV18 and TRBJ1-1; 7 bases map to TRBD1. The CDR3 runs to 15 residues. V lost 6 bases to trimming and J lost 1 base; unmatched junction nucleotides: 8. Germline CDR1 KGHSH, CDR2 LQKENI. The CDR3 loop reads CASSPLTGWNTEAFF. In nucleotides, the CDR3 is TGTGCCAGCTCTCCCCTGACAGGGTGGAACACTGAAGCTTTCTTT.

This clone was detected only once. The rearrangement joins TRBV4-2 to TRBJ1-5; TRBD1 matches at 11 bases. Trimming took 3 bases from V and 6 from J; bases not matched to a gene: 10. Germline V gene data show CDR1 as LGHNA and CDR2 as YNFKEQ. This CDR3 is built from 17 residues. The CDR3 region has the DNA TGTGCCAGCAGCCAGGCTAAAGGACAGGGGGCGTCTCAGCCCCAGCATTTT. It codes for CASSQAKGQGASQPQHF.

This clone was found once. The chain joins TRBV5-1 to TRBJ1-2; 9 bases match TRBD1. Germline lookup yields CDR1 SGHRS and CDR2 YFSETQ. This CDR3 is built from 16 residues. V lost 2 bases and J lost 7; bases outside the gene matches: 12. The CDR3 is CASSLTRTGDGGGYTF. The CDR3 nucleotides are TGCGCCAGCAGCTTAACACGGACAGGGGACGGTGGTGGCTACACCTTC.

This clone was counted a few times. This sequence joins TRBV6-5 and TRBJ1-2, with D perhaps matching TRBD1 (5 bases). CDR1 and CDR2 (germline): MNHEY, SVGAGI. The CDR3 runs to 12 residues. V lost 6 bases, J lost 4 bases, and 9 bases lay in between. In DNA form, the CDR3 reads TGTGCCAGCAGAACGGACATCTATGGCTACACCTTC. It codes for CASRTDIYGYTF.